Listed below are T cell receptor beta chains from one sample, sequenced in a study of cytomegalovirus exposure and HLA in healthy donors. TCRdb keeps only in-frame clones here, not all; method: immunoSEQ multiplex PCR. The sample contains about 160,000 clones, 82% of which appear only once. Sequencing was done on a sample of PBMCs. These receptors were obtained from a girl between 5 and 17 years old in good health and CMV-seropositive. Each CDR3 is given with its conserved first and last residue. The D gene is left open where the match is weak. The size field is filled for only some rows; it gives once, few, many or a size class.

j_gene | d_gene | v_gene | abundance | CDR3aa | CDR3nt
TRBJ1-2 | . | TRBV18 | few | CASSPRGSDGYTF | TGTGCCAGCTCACCGCGCGGTTCTGACGGCTACACCTTC
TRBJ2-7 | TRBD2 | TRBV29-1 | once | CSVAPGGDEQYF | TGCAGCGTTGCTCCTGGGGGGGACGAGCAGTACTTC
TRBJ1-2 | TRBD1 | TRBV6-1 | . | CASRQGRNYGYTF | TGTGCCAGTAGACAGGGGCGCAACTATGGCTACACCTTC
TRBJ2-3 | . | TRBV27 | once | CASSAYFRGTEGDTQYF | TGTGCCAGCAGCGCCTACTTCCGGGGGACCGAGGGAGATACGCAGTATTTT
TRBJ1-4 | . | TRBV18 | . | CASSEGATNEKLFF | TGTGCCAGCTCAGAGGGGGCAACTAATGAAAAACTGTTTTTT
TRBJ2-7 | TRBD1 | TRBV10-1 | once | CASSRDREQEQYF | TGCGCCAGCAGCCGGGACAGGGAACAGGAGCAGTACTTC
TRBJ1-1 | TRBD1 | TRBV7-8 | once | CASSLDGTGLKAFF | TGTGCCAGCAGCTTAGACGGGACAGGCCTGAAAGCTTTCTTT
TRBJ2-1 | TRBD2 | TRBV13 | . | CASSLGLAGGNEQFF | TGTGCCAGCAGCTTAGGGCTAGCGGGGGGCAATGAGCAGTTCTTC
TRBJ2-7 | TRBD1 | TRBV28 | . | CASSLLRTGQYEQYF | TGTGCCAGCAGTTTGTTACGGACAGGACAGTACGAGCAGTACTTC
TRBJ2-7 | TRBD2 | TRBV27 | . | CASRLTSSPSYEQYF | TGTGCCAGCAGGCTGACTAGCTCGCCCTCCTACGAGCAGTACTTC
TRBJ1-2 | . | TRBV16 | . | CASSRRVGHGYTF | TGTGCCAGCAGCCGACGGGTGGGTCATGGCTACACCTTC
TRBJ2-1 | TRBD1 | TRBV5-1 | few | CASSSQGAGNEQFF | TGCGCCAGCAGCTCACAGGGGGCTGGCAATGAGCAGTTCTTC
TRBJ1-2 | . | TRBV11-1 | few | CASSPTGNYGYTF | TGTGCCAGCAGCCCGACAGGAAACTATGGCTACACCTTC
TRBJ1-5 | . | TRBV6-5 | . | CASSPAGGRPQHF | TGTGCCAGCAGCCCGGCGGGGGGGCGGCCCCAGCATTTT
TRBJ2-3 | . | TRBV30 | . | CAWSRRDTQYF | TGTGCCTGGAGTAGGAGGGATACGCAGTATTTT
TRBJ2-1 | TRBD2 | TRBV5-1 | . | CASGKGGGQDEQFF | TGCGCCAGCGGCAAGGGCGGGGGGCAGGATGAGCAGTTCTTC
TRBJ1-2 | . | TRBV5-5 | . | CASSLAGRDYGYTF | TGTGCCAGCAGCTTGGCTGGCAGGGACTATGGCTACACCTTC